Presented here are 32 T cell receptor beta chains from one specimen sequenced in a study of spatial heterogeneity in lung cancer. TCRdb redid the calling of the 5' RACE reads with MiXCR, one entry per CDR3 protein. Of 110,000 or so distinct CDR3 sequences listed, 10% to 12% are singletons. Described time point: blood at routine non-recurrence follow-up after resection. Sequenced material: PBMCs, taken at follow-up. Receptor source: a female donor with early-stage non-small cell lung cancer.

The chain links TRBV5-1 to TRBJ2-4, with 8 positions matching TRBD1. Germline values: CDR1 SGHRS, CDR2 YFSETQ. Trimming at V came to 4 bases and at J to 2 bases, leaving 5 bases not matched to a gene. The CDR3 is 15 residues long. The CDR3 loop reads CASSTRQGTKNIQYF. The CDR3 coding sequence is TGCGCCAGCAGCACACGACAGGGGACCAAAAACATTCAGTACTTC.

This clonotype was detected only a few times. The genes are TRBV2 and TRBJ2-7; 7 bases fit TRBD1. Germline V gene lookup returns CDR1 SNHLY and CDR2 FYNNEI. The CDR3 has 14 residues. V shed 7 bases and J 5 bases; nucleotides not matched to a gene: 11. The CDR3 here is CASKSGTVSNEQYF. The CDR3 DNA reads TGTGCCAGCAAGTCTGGGACAGTGTCTAACGAGCAGTACTTC.

For the CDR3, the DNA is TGCAGTGCTAGAGATGTTAGGCGGGAGACTGAGCAGTTCTTC. Encoded protein: CSARDVRRETEQFF. The V call is TRBV20-1, the J call TRBJ2-1; 7 bases align to TRBD2. Trimming cost V 0 bases and J 9 bases; bases outside gene matches: 8. Germline-derived CDR1 and CDR2 are DFQATT and SNEGSKA (reference sequence). The CDR3 is 14 residues long.

This clonotype was observed a few times. The V call is TRBV24-1, the J call TRBJ2-5; TRBD2 matches 11 bases. The CDR3 covers 18 residues. Losses at the gene ends were 1 base for V and 5 bases for J; bases not matched to a gene: 11. The germline V gene encodes CDR1 KGHDR and CDR2 SFDVKD. The CDR3 loop is CATSDFGTSGGKGETQYF. Here the CDR3 DNA reads TGTGCCACCAGTGATTTTGGGACTAGCGGAGGAAAGGGGGAGACCCAGTACTTC.

This chain joins TRBV3-1 and TRBJ1-2; 9 nucleotides match TRBD1. V shed 1 base, J shed 4 bases, and the junction held 1 base outside the gene matches. This CDR3 has 14 residues. The germline CDR1 and CDR2 sequences are LGHDT and YNNKEL (reference sequence). CDR3 in amino acids: CASSQAGQGYGYTF. CDR3 nucleotide sequence: TGTGCCAGCAGCCAAGCGGGACAGGGCTATGGCTACACCTTC.

This clonotype was observed a few times. The chain has TRBV9 and TRBJ2-3; 7 nucleotides line up with TRBD1. J was trimmed by 5 bases and V by 3 bases; bases with no gene match: 12. Germline CDR1 reads SGDLS; CDR2 reads YYNGEE. The CDR3 consists of 16 residues. CDR3 in amino acids: CASSEGAGRGLDTQYF. The CDR3 bases are TGTGCCAGCAGCGAGGGGGCGGGCCGCGGTCTAGATACGCAGTATTTT.

The gene calls are TRBV2 and TRBJ2-4; no clear D. The CDR3 length is 15 residues. Germline V gene sequence: CDR1 SNHLY, CDR2 FYNNEI. Trimming left V 1 base short and J 0 bases short, with 7 bases between. The CDR3 sequence: CASSEGWIAKNIQYF. The CDR3 coding sequence is TGTGCCAGCAGTGAAGGCTGGATAGCCAAAAACATTCAGTACTTC. Variable domain in full (rest from reference TRBV2 and TRBJ2-4): EPEVTQTPSHQVTQMGQEVILRCVPISNHLYFYWYRQILGQKVEFLVSFYNNEISEKSEIFDDQFSVERPDGSNFTLKIRSTKLEDSAMYFCASSEGWIAKNIQYFGAGTRLSVL.

V and J are TRBV28 and TRBJ2-5, with 13 bases matching TRBD2. The V gene's germline CDR1 is MDHEN and CDR2 SYDVKM. The V and J ends lost 2 bases and 8 bases, in that order; junction bases with no gene match: 5. This CDR3 is built from 15 residues. CDR3 sequence reads: CASSLPGLAGNTQYF. As DNA, the CDR3 is TGTGCCAGCAGTTTACCGGGACTAGCGGGAAACACCCAGTACTTC.

This clonotype has ten or more counts. This chain links TRBV29-1 with TRBJ1-2, with D hard to call. Trimming took off 4 bases at V and 7 bases at J, with 10 bases between the two ends. The CDR3 consists of 11 residues. Germline loops: CDR1 SQVTM, CDR2 ANQGSEA. CDR3 in amino acids: CSVGSDSGYTF. In nucleotides, the CDR3 is TGCAGCGTTGGATCAGATAGTGGCTACACCTTC.

The chain employs TRBV6-5 and TRBJ1-6; D is unresolved. In germline, CDR1 is MNHEY, CDR2 SVGAGI. This CDR3 contains 14 residues. The V end lost 6 bases, the J end lost 4 bases, and 10 bases lay between the germline ends. CDR3 sequence: CASRADKYNSPLHF. CDR3 in DNA: TGTGCCAGCAGAGCCGACAAGTATAATTCACCCCTCCACTTT.

This chain joins TRBV28 and TRBJ2-5, with TRBD1 identical over 7 bases. CDR1 is MDHEN, CDR2 SYDVKM, per germline. V dropped 5 bases and J dropped 5; count of bases not matched to a gene: 8. CDR3 length: 14 amino acids. The CDR3 reads CASSQTGLLETQYF. In nucleotides, the CDR3 is TGTGCCAGCAGTCAGACAGGGTTGTTGGAGACCCAGTACTTC.

This clonotype has more than one count but fewer than ten. The rearrangement joins TRBV5-1 to TRBJ1-2; D is unclear. Germline V gene sequence: CDR1 SGHRS, CDR2 YFSETQ. Deletions cut 4 bases from V and 0 bases from J, with 7 bases between. This CDR3 is 13 amino acids long. This CDR3 is CASSTGTNYGYTF. The DNA for the CDR3 is TGCGCCAGCAGCACCGGGACTAACTATGGCTACACCTTC. The whole variable domain, remainder taken from reference TRBV5-1 and TRBJ1-2, is KAGVTQTPRYLIKTRGQQVTLSCSPISGHRSVSWYQQTPGQGLQFLFEYFSETQRNKGNFPGRFSGRQFSNSRSEMNVSTLELGDSALYLCASSTGTNYGYTFGSGTRLTVV.

This clonotype has a count of ten or more. The chain couples TRBV11-2 to TRBJ2-2; unclear D gene. The V gene's germline CDR1 is SGHAT and CDR2 FQNNGV. The CDR3 has 13 residues. Trimming took off 2 bases at V and 5 bases at J, with 6 bases between the two ends. The CDR3: CASSLPWTGELFF. The CDR3 nucleotides read TGTGCCAGCAGCTTACCGTGGACCGGGGAGCTGTTTTTT.

The rearrangement uses TRBV5-1 and TRBJ1-1, with D perhaps TRBD1 (6 bases). V was shortened by 4 bases and J by 4 bases, with 14 bases between the two germline ends. Per the germline V gene, CDR1 is SGHRS and CDR2 is YFSETQ. This CDR3 is built from 14 residues. This chain's CDR3 is CASSIQGWGTEAFF. CDR3 nucleotide sequence: TGCGCCAGCAGCATACAGGGTTGGGGCACTGAAGCTTTCTTT.

V usage is TRBV5-1 and J usage is TRBJ1-1; 9 positions match TRBD1. Germline CDR1 SGHRS, CDR2 YFSETQ. After removal of 3 bases from V and 3 bases from J, the junction contained 6 bases not matched to a gene. There are 15 residues in the CDR3. CDR3 amino acids: CASSWTGDSYTEAFF. CDR3 bases: TGCGCCAGCAGCTGGACAGGGGACAGTTACACTGAAGCTTTCTTT. The complete variable domain, with remaining parts taken from reference TRBV5-1 and TRBJ1-1, reads KAGVTQTPRYLIKTRGQQVTLSCSPISGHRSVSWYQQTPGQGLQFLFEYFSETQRNKGNFPGRFSGRQFSNSRSEMNVSTLELGDSALYLCASSWTGDSYTEAFFGQGTRLTVV.

There are a few counts of this clonotype. The J gene is TRBJ2-3, the V gene TRBV7-8, with 9 positions matching TRBD1. Trimming took 1 base from V and 9 from J; bases not matched to a gene: 5. CDR3 length: 14 residues. The V gene's germline CDR1 is SGHVS and CDR2 FQNEAQ. CDR3 in DNA: TGTGCCAGCAGCTTAGATGTAGGGACAGGGACGCAGTATTTT. This gives the protein CASSLDVGTGTQYF.

The sample holds a few counts of this clonotype. The V and J genes are TRBV29-1 and TRBJ1-2, with 8 bases that match TRBD1. The germline V gene has CDR1 SQVTM and CDR2 ANQGSEA. The CDR3 loop spans 15 amino acids. The ends lost 2 bases at V and 7 bases at J; junction bases unmatched: 12. The CDR3 loop reads CSVESRTGRGGGYTF. The CDR3 DNA reads TGCAGCGTTGAATCCCGGACAGGGCGTGGGGGTGGCTACACCTTC.

This clonotype appeared a few times. The chain couples TRBV30 to TRBJ1-5, with D possibly matching TRBD1 (5 bases). Trimming shortened V by 2 bases and J by 4 bases, and 18 bases separated the two germline ends. The CDR3 length is 16 residues. Germline V CDR1 and CDR2: GTSNPN, SVGIG (reference sequence). As DNA, the CDR3 is TGTGCCTGGAGTTTAAGGTCAGGGCTCCTAAATCAGCCCCAGCATTTT. Amino acid sequence: CAWSLRSGLLNQPQHF.

CDR3 loop: CSPGTVGNEQFF. The DNA of the CDR3 is TGCAGCCCGGGCACCGTGGGGAATGAGCAGTTCTTC. The rearrangement uses TRBV29-1 and TRBJ2-1; D not resolved. V lost 8 bases and J lost 7, with 15 bases in between. Germline lookup yields CDR1 SQVTM and CDR2 ANQGSEA. This CDR3 is built from 12 residues.

This clonotype was recorded many times. This chain connects TRBV7-9 to TRBJ2-1, with TRBD2 as a possible D gene (5 bases). The CDR3 is made up of 17 amino acids. The V end was cut by 2 bases, the J end by 2 bases, with 16 bases between. CDR1 SEHNR and CDR2 FQNEAQ come from the germline V gene (reference sequence). CDR3 in DNA: TGTGCCAGCAGCTTACCCCGGCGGCTAGCCCCCTACAATGAGCAGTTCTTC. It specifies CASSLPRRLAPYNEQFF.

This clonotype appeared once. The chain uses TRBV12-3 or TRBV12-4 and TRBJ2-1; 14 nucleotides line up with TRBD2. The ends lost 7 bases at V and 9 bases at J; junction bases unmatched: 8. The CDR3 has 15 residues. Here the CDR3 reads CASKPGLAGVGEQFF. The DNA for the CDR3 is TGTGCCAGCAAACCGGGACTAGCGGGAGTCGGTGAGCAGTTCTTC.

The chain carries TRBV28 and TRBJ2-1; D ambiguous. V was cut by 5 bases and J by 6 bases, with 8 bases left in between. The CDR3 loop spans 12 amino acids. Germline CDR1 MDHEN, CDR2 SYDVKM. CDR3 region: CASSAQVNEQFF. CDR3 nucleotides: TGTGCCAGCAGTGCTCAAGTCAATGAGCAGTTCTTC.

This clonotype has ten or more counts. The chain carries TRBV30 and TRBJ2-4, with 7 bases aligning to TRBD2. Per germline, CDR1 GTSNPN and CDR2 SVGIG (reference sequence). The CDR3 extends over 13 amino acids. With 0 bases clipped from V and 8 bases from J, the junction kept 4 bases outside the gene matches. The CDR3 region is CAWSVRGGDIQYF. The CDR3 DNA follows: TGTGCCTGGAGTGTACGCGGGGGAGACATTCAGTACTTC.

This clonotype was found a few times. This sequence joins TRBV5-1 and TRBJ2-2; D ambiguous. The CDR3 length is 13 residues. In germline, CDR1 is SGHRS, CDR2 YFSETQ. Trimming cost V 4 bases and J 6 bases, with 10 bases left between them. DNA for the CDR3: TGCGCCAGCAGCCCTTATTCTCCCGGGGAGCTGTTTTTT. Translating it yields CASSPYSPGELFF.

This clonotype was picked up a small number of times. The V and J genes are TRBV18 and TRBJ2-1, with TRBD2 matching over 9 bases. Per germline, CDR1 KGHSH and CDR2 LQKENI. J was trimmed by 5 bases and V by 1 base; bases with no gene match: 3. This CDR3 spans 15 amino acids. CDR3 coding DNA: TGTGCCAGCTCACCACGGACTAGCGAAAACAATGAGCAGTTCTTC. Translating gives CASSPRTSENNEQFF.

This clonotype was observed many times. This chain uses TRBV24-1 with TRBJ2-3; TRBD1 matches at 8 bases. CDR1 is KGHDR and CDR2 is SFDVKD in the germline V gene. V was pared by 6 bases and J by 4 bases, with 8 bases of the junction left unmatched. The CDR3 extends over 15 amino acids. CDR3 nucleotide sequence: TGTGCCACCAGTCGGACAGGGAAGGTTGCAGATACGCAGTATTTT. Translating gives CATSRTGKVADTQYF.

The chain has TRBV4-3 and TRBJ1-1, with TRBD1 as a possible D gene (6 bases). Germline lookup yields CDR1 LGHNA and CDR2 YSLEER. Trimming left V 3 bases short and J 1 base short, with 12 bases between. This CDR3 has 15 amino acids. CDR3 sequence (DNA): TGCGCCAGCAGCCACCAGGGGTACGGGAACACTGAAGCTTTCTTT. Amino acids: CASSHQGYGNTEAFF.

This clonotype was seen a handful of times. The chain combines TRBV28 with TRBJ1-2; weak D call: TRBD1 (5 bases). Germline lookup yields CDR1 MDHEN and CDR2 SYDVKM. Trimming took off 2 bases at V and 8 bases at J, with 21 bases between the two ends. CDR3 length: 16 amino acids. In nucleotides, the CDR3 is TGTGCCAGCAGTTTAATATCTTTGGGGCAGGGAAACGGCTACACCTTC. Translated, it gives CASSLISLGQGNGYTF.

This chain links TRBV29-1 with TRBJ2-1; TRBD2 agrees at 7 bases. Germline V lookup: CDR1 SQVTM, CDR2 ANQGSEA. The V gene end was trimmed by 6 bases and the J gene end by 7 bases; junction bases not matched to a gene: 6. The CDR3 sequence is 12 residues long. CDR3 sequence reads: CSVSGNSNEQFF. CDR3 coding DNA: TGCAGCGTAAGCGGGAATAGTAATGAGCAGTTCTTC.

In this sample, this clonotype turned up many times. The chain is built from TRBV11-2 and TRBJ2-6; 10 bases are a match to TRBD1. The V gene end was trimmed by 5 bases and the J gene end by 1 base; junction bases not matched to a gene: 8. This CDR3 has 18 residues. CDR1 and CDR2 from the germline V gene are SGHAT and FQNNGV. The chain's CDR3 is CASSQLRDRGSGANVLTF. The DNA of the CDR3 is TGTGCCAGCAGCCAGTTGCGGGACAGGGGATCTGGGGCCAACGTCCTGACTTTC.

The genes are TRBV28 and TRBJ1-1; D unresolved. Trimming took off 2 bases at V and 6 bases at J, with 19 bases between the two ends. The germline gives CDR1 MDHEN, CDR2 SYDVKM. This CDR3 is built from 16 residues. CDR3 amino acids: CASSLGALGSSPEAFF. CDR3 nucleotides: TGTGCCAGCAGTTTAGGTGCTCTAGGCTCATCTCCTGAAGCTTTCTTT.

The sample holds many counts of this clonotype. The gene calls are TRBV27 and TRBJ2-7, with 9 bases aligning to TRBD1. The junction had 4 bases not matched to a gene; V was cut back by 5 bases and J by 2 bases. The CDR3 is 14 residues long. The germline V gene has CDR1 MNHEY and CDR2 SMNVEV (reference sequence). The CDR3 DNA reads as TGTGCCAGCAGTCCGGACAGGGGCGCCTACGAGCAGTACTTC. This encodes CASSPDRGAYEQYF.